These 15 T cell receptor beta chains came from one sample sequenced in a study of T cell responses to AZD1222 COVID-19 vaccine. TCRdb's copy holds only in-frame clones and misses some; the assay was immunoSEQ multiplex PCR. The top ten clones hold 6.9% of a sample with more than 150,000 clones, 88% of them seen once. Sequenced material: peripheral blood, taken after recovery from COVID-19. These receptor sequences come from an adult who had recovered from COVID-19.

The chain joins TRBV14 to TRBJ2-7, with D tentatively TRBD2 (6 bases). The CDR3 loop spans 14 amino acids. Germline assignment: CDR1 SGHDN and CDR2 FVKESK. Trimming shortened V by 1 base and J by 4 bases, and 11 bases separated the two germline ends. The CDR3 loop reads CASSQGGGAYEQYF. CDR3 in DNA: TGTGCCAGCAGCCAAGGTGGAGGGGCATACGAGCAGTACTTC.

This clone was counted only a few times. This chain uses TRBV4-1 with TRBJ2-7, with 11 bases identical to TRBD2. The CDR3 spans 16 residues. V trimming: 2 bases; J trimming: 8 bases; junction bases outside the gene matches: 11. Germline assignment: CDR1 MGHRA and CDR2 YSYEKL. DNA for the CDR3: TGCGCCAGCAGCCAATATGGCGTAGCGGGGGGGCCGAAGCAGTACTTC. It specifies CASSQYGVAGGPKQYF.

This clone was seen once. The chain recombines TRBV10-3 with TRBJ1-4; 7 bases align to TRBD1. This CDR3 region has 14 residues. The germline V gene encodes CDR1 ENHRY and CDR2 SYGVKD. J was trimmed by 7 bases and V by 6 bases; bases with no gene match: 8. The CDR3 reads CAISKGADSEKLFF. The CDR3 DNA sequence: TGTGCCATCAGCAAGGGGGCAGATAGTGAAAAACTGTTTTTT.

The chain joins TRBV28 to TRBJ1-5; TRBD1 matches 12 bases. This CDR3 region has 19 residues. CDR1 MDHEN and CDR2 SYDVKM come from the germline V gene. The V segment lost 6 bases and the J segment 1 base; nucleotides outside the gene matches: 13. CDR3 sequence reads: CASRNPGQGARRSNQPQHF. The CDR3 DNA is TGTGCCAGCAGGAATCCGGGACAGGGGGCGCGTAGAAGCAATCAGCCCCAGCATTTT.

The CDR3 sequence is CASYPRGYPADNYGYTF. CDR3 sequence (DNA): TGTGCCAGCTATCCCCGGGGTTACCCGGCTGATAACTATGGCTACACCTTC. The chain uses TRBV28 and TRBJ1-2; no definite D call. Germline-derived CDR1 and CDR2 are MDHEN and SYDVKM. CDR3 size: 17 residues. With 8 bases removed from V and 1 base from J, the gap between germline ends came to 23 bases.

The chain couples TRBV28 to TRBJ1-1; D gene ambiguous. The germline gives CDR1 MDHEN, CDR2 SYDVKM. CDR3 length: 12 residues. V lost 6 bases to trimming and J lost 4 bases, with 9 bases between them. The CDR3 DNA follows: TGTGCCAGCAGAAAATTAAGCACTGAAGCTTTCTTT. It is translated as CASRKLSTEAFF.

The chain employs TRBV21-1 and TRBJ1-5. TRBV21-1 is listed as a pseudogene. The CDR3 covers 11 residues. This CDR3 is CASSTVQPQHF. The CDR3, as DNA: TGTGCCAGCAGCACCGTTCAGCCCCAGCATTTT.

V and J are TRBV28 and TRBJ1-1; 9 positions match TRBD1. The CDR3 runs 15 residues. V gave up 2 bases and J gave up 1 base; unmatched junction bases: 2. Looked up from germline, CDR1 is MDHEN and CDR2 is SYDVKM. Here the CDR3 DNA reads TGTGCCAGCAGTTTAGGACAGGGGCCGAACACTGAAGCTTTCTTT. Its translation: CASSLGQGPNTEAFF.

The gene calls are TRBV11-3 and TRBJ2-3, with no clear D. CDR1 and CDR2 from the germline V gene are SGHNT and YENEEA. V lost 5 bases, J lost 0 bases, and 3 bases lay in between. This CDR3 region has 12 residues. The CDR3 coding sequence is TGTGCCAGCAGCCACAGCACAGATACGCAGTATTTT. Translating it yields CASSHSTDTQYF.

The chain is built from TRBV7-9 and TRBJ1-1, with 11 bases lining up with TRBD1. This CDR3 region has 14 residues. Unmatched junction bases numbered 1, after V lost 3 bases and J lost 4 bases. The germline CDR1 and CDR2 sequences are SEHNR and FQNEAQ (reference sequence). The CDR3 here is CASSLDRGRTEAFF. The DNA for the CDR3 is TGTGCCAGCAGCTTGGACAGGGGGCGCACTGAAGCTTTCTTT.

The chain recombines TRBV28 with TRBJ1-3; D not resolved. CDR1 MDHEN and CDR2 SYDVKM come from the germline V gene. V was cut by 6 bases and J by 0 bases, with 12 bases left in between. This CDR3 contains 15 residues. The chain's CDR3 is CASRPTGNSGNTIYF. CDR3 nucleotide sequence: TGTGCCAGCAGACCCACCGGGAACTCTGGAAACACCATATATTTT.

This sequence joins TRBV5-4 and TRBJ1-2; 7 bases are a match to TRBD1. This CDR3 has 14 residues. V shed 3 bases, J shed 0 bases, and the junction held 2 bases outside the gene matches. Germline values: CDR1 SGHNT, CDR2 YYREEE (reference sequence). The CDR3 loop reads CASSYRGTNYGYTF. The CDR3 bases are TGTGCCAGCAGCTACAGGGGCACTAACTATGGCTACACCTTC.

Ten or more counts support this clone. This chain links TRBV5-8 with TRBJ2-5; D is perhaps TRBD2 (5 bases). V was shortened by 3 bases and J by 5 bases, with 17 bases between the two germline ends. The CDR3 extends over 15 amino acids. The germline V gene has CDR1 SGHTS and CDR2 YDEGEE. This chain's CDR3 is CASSSGRELVETQYF. Here the CDR3 DNA reads TGTGCCAGCAGCTCTGGCCGGGAACTCGTCGAGACCCAGTACTTC.

The chain has TRBV7-9 and TRBJ2-5, with D possibly matching TRBD2 (6 bases). This CDR3 contains 16 residues. Germline lookup yields CDR1 SEHNR and CDR2 FQNEAQ (reference sequence). V gave up 3 bases and J gave up 0 bases, with 14 bases separating them. The CDR3 region has the DNA TGTGCCAGCAGCTTGCCCTTATTAGCGGACCAAGAGACCCAGTACTTC. Residues: CASSLPLLADQETQYF.

The gene calls are TRBV19 and TRBJ1-4; D is unresolved. The germline V gene encodes CDR1 LNHDA and CDR2 SQIVND (reference sequence). This CDR3 has 16 residues. V was shortened by 6 bases and J by 0 bases, with 14 bases between the two germline ends. CDR3 sequence reads: CASSTPGVATNEKLFF. CDR3 in DNA: TGTGCCAGTAGCACTCCAGGCGTGGCAACTAATGAAAAACTGTTTTTT.